This is a list of T cell receptor beta chains from one sample in a study of CD8+CD57+ T cells in acquired aplastic anemia. TCRdb ran MiXCR on the reads and lists one entry per CDR3 protein. The profile shows approximately 200,000 distinct CDR3 sequences, over 60% of them singletons. The sequenced sample was sorted CD4+, CD8+, or CD8+CD57+ T cells (not recorded which) from PBMCs. These receptors all stem from a human donor with severe aplastic anemia or a healthy control (not recorded which). Each CDR3 is given with its conserved first and last residue. Size is omitted from some rows. Given values are once, few, many or a class for expanded clones.

J: TRBJ2-7; V: TRBV10-3; size: .; CDR3: CAISESSYEQYF
J: TRBJ2-7; V: TRBV6-1; size: .; CDR3: CASSARLLNYEQYF
J: TRBJ1-3; V: TRBV7-9; size: .; CDR3: CASRGSSGNTIYF
J: TRBJ1-2; V: TRBV5-1; size: .; CDR3: CASRQRSNYGYTF
J: TRBJ1-1; V: TRBV20-1; size: few; CDR3: CSARDRGNTEAFF
J: TRBJ2-3; V: TRBV2; size: .; CDR3: CASSGGTAQQRATQYF
J: TRBJ2-7; V: TRBV9; size: .; CDR3: CATGAGTGSYEQYF
J: TRBJ1-1; V: TRBV7-8; size: many; CDR3: CASSFAEGTHTEAFF
J: TRBJ2-7; V: TRBV5-4; size: .; CDR3: CASSGYRGNYYEQYF
J: TRBJ2-3; V: TRBV4-3; size: .; CDR3: CASSQDWAWGPDTQYF
J: TRBJ1-5; V: TRBV15; size: .; CDR3: CATSNLNQPQHF
J: TRBJ2-2; V: TRBV7-9; size: few; CDR3: CASSDLAGGNTGELFF
J: TRBJ1-1; V: TRBV19; size: .; CDR3: CASSIGRSMNTEAFF
J: TRBJ1-6; V: TRBV20-1; size: many; CDR3: CSARDRREGPYNSPLHF
J: TRBJ1-6; V: TRBV7-2; size: few; CDR3: CASSLDAGGSSPLHF
J: TRBJ2-7; V: TRBV12-3/TRBV12-4; size: .; CDR3: CASSLGDGRFYEQYF
J: TRBJ1-6; V: TRBV5-1; size: many; CDR3: CASSLLGGQYNSPLHF
J: TRBJ2-7; V: TRBV6-2/TRBV6-3; size: .; CDR3: CASSPDGGTYEQYF
J: TRBJ2-7; V: TRBV7-2; size: .; CDR3: CASSLSRSSSEQYF
J: .; V: TRBV5-4; size: .; CDR3: CASSSEPGRNEQYF
J: TRBJ1-6; V: TRBV6-1; size: .; CDR3: CASSSPSRTGYNSPLQF
J: TRBJ2-5; V: TRBV9; size: .; CDR3: CASSVGDRALQETQYF
J: TRBJ2-1; V: TRBV7-2; size: .; CDR3: CASNLLAGGGNEQFF
J: TRBJ1-6; V: TRBV5-4; size: few; CDR3: CASSFRTGRLHF
J: TRBJ2-2; V: TRBV29-1; size: .; CDR3: CSVYTGELFF
J: TRBJ2-7; V: TRBV5-6; size: .; CDR3: CASSLTWGFSYEQYF
J: TRBJ2-5; V: TRBV4-1; size: once; CDR3: CASSQDSGTSEVQYF
J: TRBJ1-4; V: TRBV24-1; size: once; CDR3: CATSDPKGAHEKLFF
J: TRBJ2-7; V: TRBV19; size: many; CDR3: CASSPGGAAVYEQYF
J: TRBJ2-1; V: TRBV24-1; size: .; CDR3: CATSDSGTSGRFYNEQFF
J: TRBJ2-7; V: TRBV19; size: .; CDR3: CASSTMGHYEQYF
J: TRBJ2-1; V: TRBV20-1; size: .; CDR3: CSARDMDSTGEPFF
J: TRBJ2-7; V: TRBV5-1; size: .; CDR3: CASSLTVYEQYF
J: TRBJ2-7; V: TRBV7-2; size: .; CDR3: CASSLQGMSEQYF
J: TRBJ1-5; V: TRBV7-9; size: many; CDR3: CASSLVTSGEPQHF
J: TRBJ1-2; V: TRBV6-5; size: .; CDR3: CASSYSSDGYTF
J: TRBJ1-5; V: TRBV20-1; size: .; CDR3: CSATGDSNQPQHF
J: TRBJ1-1; V: TRBV2; size: .; CDR3: CASKSNGEAFF
J: TRBJ2-1; V: TRBV24-1; size: .; CDR3: CATSDLRRVGNEQFF
J: TRBJ1-5; V: TRBV20-1; size: .; CDR3: CSARDPSPGSNQPQHF
J: TRBJ2-7; V: TRBV11-2; size: many; CDR3: CASSLVPGGARGEQYF
J: TRBJ1-6; V: TRBV24-1; size: .; CDR3: CATSDGGNYNSPLHF
J: TRBJ2-5; V: TRBV27; size: .; CDR3: CASSDPARQETQYF
J: TRBJ2-1; V: TRBV7-9; size: few; CDR3: CASSLPGTGYNEQFF
J: TRBJ2-7; V: TRBV2; size: .; CDR3: CASKSERSVYEQYF